Below, 2 T cell receptor beta chains from the same sample are listed, as sequenced in a study of blood T cell repertoires in COVID-19. Data came from immunoSEQ multiplex PCR; TCRdb stores just in-frame clones and leaves some out. Altogether 250,000 or so clones are present, about four fifths being singletons, with the ten largest covering under 4.5%. Specimen: peripheral blood. These receptor sequences come from a man aged 50-60 years with acute or convalescent COVID-19.

The V call is TRBV6-5, the J call TRBJ1-3, with TRBD1 matching over 7 bases. The length of the CDR3 is 16 residues. The germline gives CDR1 MNHEY, CDR2 SVGAGI. J was trimmed by 3 bases and V by 2 bases; bases with no gene match: 7. The CDR3 region is CASSYEGGANGNTIYF. The CDR3 DNA is TGTGCCAGCAGTTACGAAGGGGGCGCGAATGGAAACACCATATATTTT.

J is TRBJ2-1 and V is TRBV14; 8 positions agree with TRBD1. This CDR3 is built from 17 residues. With V trimmed by 4 bases and J by 0 bases, 8 bases remained unmatched. Germline CDR1 SGHDN, CDR2 FVKESK. The CDR3 loop is CASSPADRAYSYNEQFF. CDR3 in DNA: TGTGCCAGCAGCCCCGCGGACAGGGCGTACTCCTACAATGAGCAGTTCTTC. Based on the CDR3 plus reference TRBV14 and TRBJ2-1, the full variable domain is EAGVTQFPSHSVIEKGQTVTLRCDPISGHDNLYWYRRVMGKEIKFLLHFVKESKQDESGMPNNRFLAERTGGTYSTLKVQPAELEDSGVYFCASSPADRAYSYNEQFFGPGTRLTVL.